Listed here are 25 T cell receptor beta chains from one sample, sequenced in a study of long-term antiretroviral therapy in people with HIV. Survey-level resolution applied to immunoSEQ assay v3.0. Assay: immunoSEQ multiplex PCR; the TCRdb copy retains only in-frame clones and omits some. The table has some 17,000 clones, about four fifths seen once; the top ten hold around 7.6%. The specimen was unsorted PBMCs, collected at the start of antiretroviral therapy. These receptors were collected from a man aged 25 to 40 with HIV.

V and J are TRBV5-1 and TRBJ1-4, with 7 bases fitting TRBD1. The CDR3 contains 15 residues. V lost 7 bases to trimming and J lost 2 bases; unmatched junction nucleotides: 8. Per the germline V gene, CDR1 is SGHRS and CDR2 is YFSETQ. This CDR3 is CASAAGDSTNEKLFF. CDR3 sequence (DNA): TGCGCCAGCGCCGCTGGGGACAGCACTAATGAAAAACTGTTTTTT.

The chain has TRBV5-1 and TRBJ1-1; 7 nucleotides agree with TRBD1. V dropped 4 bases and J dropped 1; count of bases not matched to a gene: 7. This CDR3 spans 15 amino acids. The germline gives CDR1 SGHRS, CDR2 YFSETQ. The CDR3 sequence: CASSTAGQPNTEAFF. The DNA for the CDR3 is TGCGCCAGCAGCACGGCGGGACAGCCGAACACTGAAGCTTTCTTT.

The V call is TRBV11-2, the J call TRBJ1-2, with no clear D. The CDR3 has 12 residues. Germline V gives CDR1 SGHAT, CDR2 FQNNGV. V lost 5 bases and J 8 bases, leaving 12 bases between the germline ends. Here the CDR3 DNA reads TGTGCCAGCAGCGGGCAGTTCGGGGGCTACACCTTC. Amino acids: CASSGQFGGYTF.

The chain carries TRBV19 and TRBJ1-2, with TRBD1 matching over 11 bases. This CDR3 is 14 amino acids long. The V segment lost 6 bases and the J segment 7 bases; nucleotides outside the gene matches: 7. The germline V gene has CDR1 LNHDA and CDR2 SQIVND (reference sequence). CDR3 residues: CASRSGQGAVGYTF. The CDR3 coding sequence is TGTGCCAGTAGATCCGGACAGGGGGCGGTTGGCTACACCTTC.

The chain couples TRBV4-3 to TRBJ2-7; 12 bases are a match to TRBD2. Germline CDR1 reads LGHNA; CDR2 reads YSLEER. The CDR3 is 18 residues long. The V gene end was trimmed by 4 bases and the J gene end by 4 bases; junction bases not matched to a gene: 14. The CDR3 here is CASSRSRDRTSGTYEQYF. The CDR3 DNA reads TGCGCCAGCAGCCGGTCCCGGGACAGGACTAGCGGGACATACGAGCAGTACTTC.

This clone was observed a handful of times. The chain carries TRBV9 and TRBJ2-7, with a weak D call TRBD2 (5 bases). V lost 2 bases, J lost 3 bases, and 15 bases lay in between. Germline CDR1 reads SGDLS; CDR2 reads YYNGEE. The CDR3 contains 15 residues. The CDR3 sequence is CASSVGDSAFYEQYF. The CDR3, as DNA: TGTGCCAGCAGCGTTGGAGATAGCGCCTTCTACGAGCAGTACTTC.

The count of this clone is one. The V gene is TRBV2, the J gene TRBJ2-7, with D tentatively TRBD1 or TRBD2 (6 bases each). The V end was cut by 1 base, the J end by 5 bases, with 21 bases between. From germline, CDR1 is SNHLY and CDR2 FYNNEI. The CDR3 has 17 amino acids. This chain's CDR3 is CASSEGGGWGRGDEQYF. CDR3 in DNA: TGTGCCAGCAGTGAAGGGGGTGGGTGGGGAAGGGGGGACGAGCAGTACTTC.

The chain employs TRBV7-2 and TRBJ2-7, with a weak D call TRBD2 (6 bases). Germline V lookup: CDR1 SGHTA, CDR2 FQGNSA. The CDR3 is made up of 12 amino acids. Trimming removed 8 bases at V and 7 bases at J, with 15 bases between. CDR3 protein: CASGRDLGEQYF. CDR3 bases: TGTGCCAGCGGCCGGGACTTGGGAGAGCAGTACTTC.

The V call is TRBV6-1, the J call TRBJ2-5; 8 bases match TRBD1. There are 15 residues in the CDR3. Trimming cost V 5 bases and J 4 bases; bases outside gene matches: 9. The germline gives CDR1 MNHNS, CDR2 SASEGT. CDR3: CASSRTGNKGETQYF. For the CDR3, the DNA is TGTGCCAGCAGTCGGACAGGGAACAAGGGAGAGACCCAGTACTTC.

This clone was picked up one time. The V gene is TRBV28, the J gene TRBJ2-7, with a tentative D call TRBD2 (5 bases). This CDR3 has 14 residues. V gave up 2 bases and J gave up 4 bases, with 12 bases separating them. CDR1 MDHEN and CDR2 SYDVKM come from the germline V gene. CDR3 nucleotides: TGTGCCAGCAGTTTAGCGGGCCGGTCTTACGAGCAGTACTTC. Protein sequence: CASSLAGRSYEQYF.

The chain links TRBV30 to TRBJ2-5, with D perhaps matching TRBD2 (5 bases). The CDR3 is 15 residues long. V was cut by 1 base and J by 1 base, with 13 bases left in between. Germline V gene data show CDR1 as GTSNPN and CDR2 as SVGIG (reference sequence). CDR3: CAWSESGMGQETQYF. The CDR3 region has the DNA TGTGCCTGGAGTGAGTCGGGGATGGGCCAAGAGACCCAGTACTTC.

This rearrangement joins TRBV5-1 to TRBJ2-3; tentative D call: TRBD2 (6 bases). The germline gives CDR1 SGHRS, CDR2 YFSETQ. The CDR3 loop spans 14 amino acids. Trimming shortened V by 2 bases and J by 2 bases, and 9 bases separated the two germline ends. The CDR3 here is CASSFGSHTDTQYF. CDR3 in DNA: TGCGCCAGCAGCTTCGGGAGCCACACAGATACGCAGTATTTT.

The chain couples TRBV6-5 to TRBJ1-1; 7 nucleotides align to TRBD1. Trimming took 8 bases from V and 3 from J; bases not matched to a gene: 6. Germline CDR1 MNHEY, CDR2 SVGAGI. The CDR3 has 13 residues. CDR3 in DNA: TGTGCCAGCCGGAGGACAGGTTACACTGAAGCTTTCTTT. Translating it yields CASRRTGYTEAFF.

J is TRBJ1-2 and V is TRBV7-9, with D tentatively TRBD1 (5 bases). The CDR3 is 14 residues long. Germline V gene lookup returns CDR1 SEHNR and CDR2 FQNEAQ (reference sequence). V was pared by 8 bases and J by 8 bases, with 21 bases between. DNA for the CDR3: TGTGCCAGCGAGAAGGGCGCGCAGGGTCACGGCTACACCTTC. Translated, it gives CASEKGAQGHGYTF. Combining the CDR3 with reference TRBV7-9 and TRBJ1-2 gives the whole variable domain DTGVSQNPRHKITKRGQNVTFRCDPISEHNRLYWYRQTLGQGPEFLTYFQNEAQLEKSRLLSDRFSAERPKGSFSTLEIQRTEQGDSAMYLCASEKGAQGHGYTFGSGTRLTVV.

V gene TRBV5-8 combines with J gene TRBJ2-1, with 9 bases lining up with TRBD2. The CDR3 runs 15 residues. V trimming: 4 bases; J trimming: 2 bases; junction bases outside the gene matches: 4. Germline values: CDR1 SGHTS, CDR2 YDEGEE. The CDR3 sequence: CASSLSGGPYNEQFF. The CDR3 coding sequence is TGTGCCAGCAGCCTTAGCGGGGGACCCTACAATGAGCAGTTCTTC.

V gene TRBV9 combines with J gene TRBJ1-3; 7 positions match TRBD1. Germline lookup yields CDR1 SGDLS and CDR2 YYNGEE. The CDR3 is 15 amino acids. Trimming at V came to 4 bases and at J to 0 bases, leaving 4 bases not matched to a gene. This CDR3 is CASSRGQPSGNTIYF. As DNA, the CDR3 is TGTGCCAGCAGCCGGGGACAGCCCTCTGGAAACACCATATATTTT.

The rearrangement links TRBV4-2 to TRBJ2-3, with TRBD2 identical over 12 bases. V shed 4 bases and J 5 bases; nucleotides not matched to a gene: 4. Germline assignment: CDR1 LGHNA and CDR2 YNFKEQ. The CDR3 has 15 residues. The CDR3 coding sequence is TGTGCCAGCAGCCCACTAGCGGGGGGAGAAGATACGCAGTATTTT. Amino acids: CASSPLAGGEDTQYF.

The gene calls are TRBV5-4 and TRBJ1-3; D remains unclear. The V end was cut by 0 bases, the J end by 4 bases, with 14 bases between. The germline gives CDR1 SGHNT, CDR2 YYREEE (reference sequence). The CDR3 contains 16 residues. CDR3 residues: CASSLETTRTGNTIYF. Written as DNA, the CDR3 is TGTGCCAGCAGCTTGGAGACAACAAGAACGGGAAACACCATATATTTT.

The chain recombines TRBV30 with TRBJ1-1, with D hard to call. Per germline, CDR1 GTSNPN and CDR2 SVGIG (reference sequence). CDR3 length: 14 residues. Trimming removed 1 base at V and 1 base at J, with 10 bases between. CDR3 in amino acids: CAWSDKARNTEAFF. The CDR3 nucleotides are TGTGCCTGGAGTGATAAGGCGAGGAACACTGAAGCTTTCTTT.

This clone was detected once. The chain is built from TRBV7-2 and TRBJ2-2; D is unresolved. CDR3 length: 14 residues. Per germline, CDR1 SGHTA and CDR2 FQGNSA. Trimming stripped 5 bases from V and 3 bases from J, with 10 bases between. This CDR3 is CASSPHVDTGELFF. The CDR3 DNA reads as TGTGCCAGCAGCCCTCACGTGGACACCGGGGAGCTGTTTTTT. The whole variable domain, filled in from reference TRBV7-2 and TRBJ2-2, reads GAGVSQSPSNKVTEKGKDVELRCDPISGHTALYWYRQSLGQGLEFLIYFQGNSAPDKSGLPSDRFSAERTGGSVSTLTIQRTQQEDSAVYLCASSPHVDTGELFFGEGSRLTVL.

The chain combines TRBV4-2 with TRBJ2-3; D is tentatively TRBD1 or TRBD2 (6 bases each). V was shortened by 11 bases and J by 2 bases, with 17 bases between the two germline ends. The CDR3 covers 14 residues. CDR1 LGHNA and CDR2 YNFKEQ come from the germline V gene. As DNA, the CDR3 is TGTGCCGAAAAGAGGGGGGACAACACAGATACGCAGTATTTT. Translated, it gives CAEKRGDNTDTQYF.

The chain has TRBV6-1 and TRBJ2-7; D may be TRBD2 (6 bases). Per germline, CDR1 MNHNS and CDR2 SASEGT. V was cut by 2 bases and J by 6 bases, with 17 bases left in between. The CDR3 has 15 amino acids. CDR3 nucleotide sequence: TGTGCCAGCAGTGAAACTCGGGGGTCAGCGCGCGAGCAGTACTTC. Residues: CASSETRGSAREQYF.

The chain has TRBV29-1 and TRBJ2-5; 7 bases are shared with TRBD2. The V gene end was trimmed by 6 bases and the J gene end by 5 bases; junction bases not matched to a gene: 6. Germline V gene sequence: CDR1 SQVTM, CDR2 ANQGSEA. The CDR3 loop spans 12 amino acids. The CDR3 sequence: CSVRLRGETQYF. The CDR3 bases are TGCAGCGTCCGCTTGCGGGGGGAGACCCAGTACTTC.

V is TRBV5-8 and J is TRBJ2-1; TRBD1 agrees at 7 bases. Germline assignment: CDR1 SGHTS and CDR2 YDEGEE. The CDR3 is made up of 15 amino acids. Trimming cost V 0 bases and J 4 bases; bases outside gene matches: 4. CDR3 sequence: CASSLGTGAYNEQFF. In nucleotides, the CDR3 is TGTGCCAGCAGCTTGGGGACAGGAGCTTACAATGAGCAGTTCTTC.

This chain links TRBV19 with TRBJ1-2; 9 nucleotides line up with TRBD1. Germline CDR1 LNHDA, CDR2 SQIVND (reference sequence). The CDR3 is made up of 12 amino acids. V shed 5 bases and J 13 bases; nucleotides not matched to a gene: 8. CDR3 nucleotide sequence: TGTGCCAGTAGTCCTGGACAGGGGCCATCCACCTTC. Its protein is CASSPGQGPSTF.